The entry below describes one T cell receptor beta chain. Its antigen is currently unknown. In the study's own analysis: Each donor had about 100,000 to nearly 550,000 clonotypes. TCRdb passed the 5' RACE reads through MiXCR, listing each CDR3 protein once. Clone size and V and J calls follow TCRdb, not the original study. The table lists 300,000 to 400,000 distinct CDR3 sequences, 25% to 35% of them singletons. This entry comes from a study of identical twins' blood T cells. Study in general: About 50 million reads came from some 12 libraries, six alpha, six beta. Study-level points and caveats: Abundant TCRbeta CDR3s overlapped more between twins than with unrelated donors. Shared environment remains a possible cause of twin similarity.

This CDR3 contains 12 residues. V gave up 9 bases and J gave up 4 bases, with 12 bases separating them. Per the germline V gene, CDR1 is MNHEY and CDR2 is SVGAGI. The clonotype was recovered from a woman aged 18-55 years in good health. Sequencing input: PBMCs. V is TRBV6-5 and J is TRBJ1-2; D may be TRBD1 (5 bases). The CDR3, as DNA: TGTGCCAGAGCCAGGGTTATCTATGGCTACACCTTC. Its translation: CARARVIYGYTF.